Following are 11 T cell receptor beta chains from one sample sequenced in a study of T cell changes during pregnancy in multiple sclerosis. Profiled with immunoSEQ multiplex PCR; TCRdb holds only in-frame clones, not every one. The repertoire consists of about 44,000 clones, with 80% to 95% occurring once and the leading ten covering over 0.45%. Sequenced here: CD4+ T cells from peripheral blood mononuclear cells, sampled in the third trimester of pregnancy. The source of these receptors is a female donor with multiple sclerosis, enrolled in a pregnancy study.

V gene TRBV19 combines with J gene TRBJ2-7; D is possibly TRBD2 (7 bases). CDR1 is LNHDA and CDR2 is SQIVND in the germline V gene (reference sequence). The CDR3 runs to 15 residues. Between the trimmed V and J ends, which lost 4 bases and 2 bases, there was a span of 15 bases. CDR3 DNA: TGTGCCAGTAGTACCACTGGGGGGGGGCCCTACGAGCAGTACTTC. This translates into CASSTTGGGPYEQYF.

The chain carries TRBV7-2 and TRBJ2-1, with TRBD2 matching 9 bases. Germline values: CDR1 SGHTA, CDR2 FQGNSA. There are 15 residues in the CDR3. V gave up 1 base and J gave up 6 bases; unmatched junction bases: 4. This CDR3 reads CASSLGGRVGNEQFF. The DNA of the CDR3 is TGTGCCAGCAGCTTAGGCGGGAGGGTAGGCAATGAGCAGTTCTTC.

This clone was observed a few times. The CDR3 DNA sequence: TGTGCCAGTAGTATAGTTTCAGGGGGCTATGGCTACACCTTC. Residues: CASSIVSGGYGYTF. V gene TRBV19 combines with J gene TRBJ1-2, with TRBD1 matching 7 bases. CDR3 length: 14 amino acids. Germline V lookup: CDR1 LNHDA, CDR2 SQIVND (reference sequence). The trim removed 1 base at V and 4 bases at J, leaving 3 bases unmatched. Based on the CDR3 plus reference TRBV19 and TRBJ1-2, the full variable domain is DGGITQSPKYLFRKEGQNVTLSCEQNLNHDAMYWYRQDPGQGLRLIYYSQIVNDFQKGDIAEGYSVSREKKESFPLTVTSAQKNPTAFYLCASSIVSGGYGYTFGSGTRLTVV.

This clone showed up just once. The rearrangement uses TRBV4-2 and TRBJ1-2; tentatively, D is TRBD1 (6 bases). Per the germline V gene, CDR1 is LGHNA and CDR2 is YNFKEQ. This CDR3 is 14 amino acids long. Trimming took 1 base from V and 8 from J, leaving 14 bases between them. The CDR3 sequence is CASSQGAGEGGYTF. CDR3 sequence (DNA): TGTGCCAGCAGCCAAGGCGCAGGGGAAGGAGGCTACACCTTC.

The chain employs TRBV30 and TRBJ2-7; maybe TRBD1 (6 bases). V was clipped by 4 bases and J by 2 bases, with 21 bases between them. CDR3 length: 16 residues. CDR1 and CDR2 from the germline V gene are GTSNPN and SVGIG (reference sequence). The CDR3 region is CAWTDLLQGPAYEQYF. CDR3 sequence (DNA): TGTGCCTGGACCGACCTCTTACAGGGTCCTGCCTACGAGCAGTACTTC. Using reference TRBV30 and TRBJ2-7 for the parts outside the CDR3, the full variable domain is SQTIHQWPATLVQPVGSPLSLECTVEGTSNPNLYWYRQAAGRGLQLLFYSVGIGQISSEVPQNLSASRPQDRQFILSSKKLLLSDSGFYLCAWTDLLQGPAYEQYFGPGTRLTVT.

The V and J genes are TRBV29-1 and TRBJ1-1, with 7 bases lining up with TRBD1. This CDR3 has 14 residues. V lost 4 bases to trimming and J lost 5 bases; unmatched junction nucleotides: 10. Germline CDR1 SQVTM, CDR2 ANQGSEA. CDR3 bases: TGCAGCGTTGGGACAGGCAGCCTTGAAACTGAAGCTTTCTTT. Amino acid sequence: CSVGTGSLETEAFF.

This rearrangement joins TRBV27 to TRBJ2-7; no clear D. V lost 5 bases and J lost 0, with 14 bases in between. Germline V lookup: CDR1 MNHEY, CDR2 SMNVEV (reference sequence). The CDR3 extends over 15 amino acids. The CDR3 DNA reads as TGTGCCAGCAGTCAAATCGGGTCCGCCTCCTACGAGCAGTACTTC. This translates into CASSQIGSASYEQYF.

The chain has TRBV7-3 and TRBJ2-1; 10 nucleotides align to TRBD1. With 2 bases clipped from V and 6 bases from J, the junction kept 1 base outside the gene matches. The CDR3 consists of 14 residues. The V gene's germline CDR1 is SGHTA and CDR2 FQGTGA. Here the CDR3 reads CASSLGQGGNEQFF. The CDR3 DNA reads as TGTGCCAGCAGCTTAGGACAGGGGGGCAATGAGCAGTTCTTC.

CDR3 region: CASSSPGQGNEQFF. The CDR3 region has the DNA TGTGCCAGCAGCTCCCCGGGACAGGGAAATGAGCAGTTCTTC. The V and J genes are TRBV7-2 and TRBJ2-1, with TRBD1 identical over 9 bases. The CDR3 has 14 residues. CDR1 SGHTA and CDR2 FQGNSA come from the germline V gene. Trimming removed 4 bases from V and 7 bases from J; junction bases left unmatched: 5.

The chain carries TRBV10-3 and TRBJ1-4, with a weak D call TRBD1 (5 bases). V dropped 4 bases and J dropped 6 bases, with 9 bases sitting between them. CDR1 is ENHRY, CDR2 SYGVKD, per germline. The CDR3 has 13 residues. CDR3 in DNA: TGTGCCATCAGTGGGACAAGCGATGAAAAACTGTTTTTT. This sequence encodes CAISGTSDEKLFF.

The chain uses TRBV27 and TRBJ2-1; D is possibly TRBD1 (5 bases). Germline CDR1 is MNHEY and CDR2 is SMNVEV (reference sequence). V gave up 0 bases and J gave up 6 bases, with 12 bases separating them. CDR3 length equals 15 residues. The CDR3 loop is CASSLSRGSINEQFF. In DNA, the CDR3 is TGTGCCAGCAGTTTATCAAGGGGTAGTATCAATGAGCAGTTCTTC.